This entry describes one T cell receptor beta chain. TCRdb processed the 5' RACE reads anew with MiXCR; each CDR3 protein has one entry. The sample includes approximately 350,000 distinct CDR3 sequences, under 15% of them seen just once. CDR3 size: 14 residues. From germline, CDR1 is SGHVS and CDR2 FQNEAQ. V gave up 2 bases and J gave up 1 base, with 7 bases separating them. This entry belongs to a study of T-cell memory formation after mild COVID-19. Sequencing was carried out using PBMCs or a T cell subset sorted from them (not recorded which). This rearrangement joins TRBV7-8 to TRBJ2-3; no clear D. The clonotype originates from a man aged 18 to 29 who had mild COVID-19 (a few samples of this study predate the infection). Cell type and time point are not known. CDR3 amino acids: CASSLWYGTDTQYF. CDR3 bases: TGTGCCAGCAGCTTATGGTATGGCACAGATACGCAGTATTTT. Together with reference TRBV7-8 and TRBJ2-3, the CDR3 gives the full variable domain: GAGVSQSPRYKVAKRGQDVALRCDPISGHVSLFWYQQALGQGPEFLTYFQNEAQLDKSGLPSDRFFAERPEGSVSTLKIQRTQQEDSAVYLCASSLWYGTDTQYFGPGTRLTVL.